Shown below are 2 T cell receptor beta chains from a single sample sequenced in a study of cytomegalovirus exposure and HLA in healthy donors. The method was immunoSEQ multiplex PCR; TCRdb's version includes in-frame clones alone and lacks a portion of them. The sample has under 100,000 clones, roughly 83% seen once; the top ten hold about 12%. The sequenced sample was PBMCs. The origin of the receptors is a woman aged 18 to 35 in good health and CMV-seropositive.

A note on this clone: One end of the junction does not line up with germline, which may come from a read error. The CDR3 coding sequence is TGTGCCAGCAGTGCGGGACAGGGGGTAAACTATGACTACACCTTC. It codes for CASSAGQGVNYDYTF. V is TRBV2 and J is TRBJ1-2; TRBD1 matches at 11 bases. Looked up from germline, CDR1 is SNHLY and CDR2 is FYNNEI. The CDR3 contains 15 residues.

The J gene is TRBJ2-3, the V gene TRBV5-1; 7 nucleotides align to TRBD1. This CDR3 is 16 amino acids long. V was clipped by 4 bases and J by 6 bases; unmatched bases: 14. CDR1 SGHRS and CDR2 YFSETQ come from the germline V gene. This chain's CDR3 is CASSRNGQELWDTQYF. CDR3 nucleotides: TGCGCCAGCAGCCGGAACGGACAGGAGTTGTGGGATACGCAGTATTTT.